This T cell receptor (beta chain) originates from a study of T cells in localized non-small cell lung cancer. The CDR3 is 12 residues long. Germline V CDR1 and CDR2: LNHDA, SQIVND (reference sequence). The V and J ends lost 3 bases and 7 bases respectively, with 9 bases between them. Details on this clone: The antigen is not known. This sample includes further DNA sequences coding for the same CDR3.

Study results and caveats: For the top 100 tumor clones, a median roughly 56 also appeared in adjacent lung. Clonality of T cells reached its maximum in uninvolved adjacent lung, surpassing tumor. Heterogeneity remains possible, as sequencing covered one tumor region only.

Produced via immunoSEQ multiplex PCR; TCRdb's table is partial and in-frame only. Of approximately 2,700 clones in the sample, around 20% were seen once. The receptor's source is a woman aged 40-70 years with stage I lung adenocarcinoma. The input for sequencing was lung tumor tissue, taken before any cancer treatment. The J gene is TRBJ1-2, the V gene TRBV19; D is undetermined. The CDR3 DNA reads TGTGCCAGTAGTATGCGCCCTGGTGGCTACACCTTC. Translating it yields CASSMRPGGYTF. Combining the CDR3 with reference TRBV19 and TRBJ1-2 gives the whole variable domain DGGITQSPKYLFRKEGQNVTLSCEQNLNHDAMYWYRQDPGQGLRLIYYSQIVNDFQKGDIAEGYSVSREKKESFPLTVTSAQKNPTAFYLCASSMRPGGYTFGSGTRLTVV.